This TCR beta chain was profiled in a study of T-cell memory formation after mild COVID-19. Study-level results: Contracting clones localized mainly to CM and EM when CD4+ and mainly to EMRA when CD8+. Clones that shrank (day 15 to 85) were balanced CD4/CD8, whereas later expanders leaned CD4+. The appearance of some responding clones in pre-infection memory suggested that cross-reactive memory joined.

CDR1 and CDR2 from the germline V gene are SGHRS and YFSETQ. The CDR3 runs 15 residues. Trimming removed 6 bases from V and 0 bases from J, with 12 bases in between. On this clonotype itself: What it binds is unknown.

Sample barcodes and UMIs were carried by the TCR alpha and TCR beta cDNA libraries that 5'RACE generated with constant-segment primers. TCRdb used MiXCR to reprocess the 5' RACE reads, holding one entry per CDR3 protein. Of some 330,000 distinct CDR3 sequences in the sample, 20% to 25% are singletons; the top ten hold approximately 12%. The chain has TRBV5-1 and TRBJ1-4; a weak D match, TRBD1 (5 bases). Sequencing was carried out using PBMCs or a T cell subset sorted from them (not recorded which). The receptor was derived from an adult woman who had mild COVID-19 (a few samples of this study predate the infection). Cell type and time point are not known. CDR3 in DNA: TGCGCCAGCACCTCCCAGGGTGCAACTAATGAAAAACTGTTTTTT. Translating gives CASTSQGATNEKLFF. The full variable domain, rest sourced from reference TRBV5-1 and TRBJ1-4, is KAGVTQTPRYLIKTRGQQVTLSCSPISGHRSVSWYQQTPGQGLQFLFEYFSETQRNKGNFPGRFSGRQFSNSRSEMNVSTLELGDSALYLCASTSQGATNEKLFFGSGTQLSVL.